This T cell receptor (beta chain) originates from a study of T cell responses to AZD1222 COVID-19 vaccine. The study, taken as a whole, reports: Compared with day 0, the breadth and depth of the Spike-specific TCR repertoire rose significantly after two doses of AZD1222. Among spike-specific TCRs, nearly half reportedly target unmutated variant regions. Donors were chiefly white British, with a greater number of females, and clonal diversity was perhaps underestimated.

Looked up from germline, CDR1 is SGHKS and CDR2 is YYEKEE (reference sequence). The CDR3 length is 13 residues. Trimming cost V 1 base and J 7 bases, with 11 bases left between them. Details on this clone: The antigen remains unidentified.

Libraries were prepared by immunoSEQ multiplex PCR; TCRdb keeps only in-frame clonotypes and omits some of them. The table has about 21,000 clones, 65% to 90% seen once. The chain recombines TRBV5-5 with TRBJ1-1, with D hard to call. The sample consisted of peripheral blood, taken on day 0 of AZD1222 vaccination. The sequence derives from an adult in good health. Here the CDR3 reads CASSLLGGNEAFF. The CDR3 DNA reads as TGTGCCAGCAGCTTGCTCGGCGGGAATGAAGCTTTCTTT.